What follows are 21 T cell receptor beta chains derived from one specimen sequenced in a study of control samples from healthy donors and cancer patients. Assay: immunoSEQ multiplex PCR; the TCRdb copy retains only in-frame clones and omits some. The data contain under 200,000 clones, 88% of them seen just once; the ten biggest clones take up nearly 5%. Sample: blood. The receptor set was obtained from a young woman in good health.

This chain links TRBV28 with TRBJ2-1, with D perhaps TRBD2 (5 bases). This CDR3 contains 15 residues. Trimming removed 5 bases at V and 10 bases at J, with 21 bases between. CDR1 and CDR2 (germline): MDHEN, SYDVKM. The CDR3 DNA sequence: TGTGCCAGCAGTCTTGGAACTAGGTCGGGTCAGGAGCAGTTCTTC. Translated: CASSLGTRSGQEQFF.

The chain has TRBV28 and TRBJ1-1, with D possibly matching TRBD1 (6 bases). Germline V gene sequence: CDR1 MDHEN, CDR2 SYDVKM. This CDR3 is built from 15 residues. V shed 5 bases and J shed 0 bases, with 13 bases lying between them. CDR3 DNA sequence: TGTGCCAGCAGTGGTGGGGCAGGGGTGAACACTGAAGCTTTCTTT. Protein sequence: CASSGGAGVNTEAFF.

Comments on this clone: At the DNA level, this CDR3 is encoded by other sequences in the same sample as well. The chain uses TRBV6-4 and TRBJ1-2, with a tentative D call TRBD1 (6 bases). Germline lookup yields CDR1 MRHNA and CDR2 SNTAGT. The V end was cut by 6 bases, the J end by 7 bases, with 15 bases between. The CDR3 has 13 amino acids. The CDR3 loop reads CASRGKGGGGYTF. CDR3 DNA: TGTGCCAGCAGGGGGAAGGGGGGGGGTGGCTACACCTTC.

This sequence joins TRBV5-4 and TRBJ1-1, with D possibly matching TRBD1 (6 bases). The CDR3 is 12 residues long. Germline CDR1 is SGHNT and CDR2 is YYREEE (reference sequence). V was pared by 9 bases and J by 7 bases, with 16 bases between. The CDR3: CATRGPGLEAFF. The CDR3, as DNA: TGTGCCACCCGGGGGCCCGGACTTGAAGCTTTCTTT. The full variable domain, with the rest looked up from reference TRBV5-4 and TRBJ1-1, is ETGVTQSPTHLIKTRGQQVTLRCSSQSGHNTVSWYQQALGQGPQFIFQYYREEENGRGNFPPRFSGLQFPNYSSELNVNALELDDSALYLCATRGPGLEAFFGQGTRLTVV.

V gene TRBV29-1 combines with J gene TRBJ2-2; D perhaps matches TRBD2 (5 bases). V dropped 4 bases and J dropped 0 bases, with 9 bases sitting between them. Germline V gene lookup returns CDR1 SQVTM and CDR2 ANQGSEA. CDR3 length: 14 residues. The DNA of the CDR3 is TGCAGCGTTGGCTTCGGGACGAACACCGGGGAGCTGTTTTTT. It is translated as CSVGFGTNTGELFF.

In nucleotides, the CDR3 is TGTGCCAGCAGTCCCTCAAGACGTTCAGATACGCAGTATTTT. Amino acid sequence: CASSPSRRSDTQYF. The V and J genes are TRBV28 and TRBJ2-3, with D hard to call. The ends were cut back, 5 bases at V and 4 bases at J, with 13 bases in the middle. Germline assignment: CDR1 MDHEN and CDR2 SYDVKM. The CDR3 spans 14 residues.

A note on this clone: The sample contains more than one DNA sequence encoding this CDR3. V and J are TRBV4-1 and TRBJ1-3; unclear D gene. Germline values: CDR1 MGHRA, CDR2 YSYEKL. The CDR3 consists of 16 residues. V shed 0 bases and J shed 0 bases, with 9 bases lying between them. The CDR3 sequence is CASSQDPGSSGNTIYF. CDR3 DNA sequence: TGCGCCAGCAGCCAAGATCCAGGTAGCTCTGGAAACACCATATATTTT.

This clone was counted once. The CDR3 nucleotides read TGTGCCAGCAGCTTCGCCAGACTCTCTGGAAACACCATATATTTT. It is translated as CASSFARLSGNTIYF. This chain links TRBV11-1 with TRBJ1-3, with D hard to call. The V gene lost 3 bases and the J gene lost 0 bases, with 9 bases spanning the gap. Germline values: CDR1 SGHAT, CDR2 FQDESV (reference sequence). CDR3 size: 15 residues. The full variable domain, in which reference TRBV11-1 and TRBJ1-3 provide the parts outside the CDR3, is EAEVAQSPRYKITEKSQAVAFWCDPISGHATLYWYRQILGQGPELLVQFQDESVVDDSQLPKDRFSAERLKGVDSTLKIQPAELGDSAMYLCASSFARLSGNTIYFGEGSWLTVV.

This clone was seen more than once but under ten times. V usage is TRBV19 and J usage is TRBJ1-3; D is perhaps TRBD1 (6 bases). This CDR3 has 17 amino acids. The V end lost 4 bases, the J end lost 2 bases, and 18 bases lay between the germline ends. Germline CDR1 reads LNHDA; CDR2 reads SQIVND (reference sequence). Here the CDR3 reads CASSSPTGSSPGNTIYF. In nucleotides, the CDR3 is TGTGCCAGTAGTAGCCCCACAGGGTCCTCCCCTGGAAACACCATATATTTT.

This chain's CDR3 is CASSFRQRDEKLFF. As DNA, the CDR3 is TGTGCCAGCAGCTTCAGGCAGAGAGACGAAAAACTGTTTTTT. The gene calls are TRBV5-4 and TRBJ1-4; D is unclear. The V and J ends lost 2 bases and 8 bases respectively, with 13 bases between them. Germline values: CDR1 SGHNT, CDR2 YYREEE (reference sequence). The CDR3 has 14 amino acids.

The chain carries TRBV7-2 and TRBJ2-1; 8 nucleotides align to TRBD2. The CDR3 is 14 amino acids. Germline-derived CDR1 and CDR2 are SGHTA and FQGNSA. After removal of 4 bases from V and 8 bases from J, the junction contained 7 bases not matched to a gene. CDR3 sequence (DNA): TGTGCCAGCAGCTCCAGCGGGAGAATAGATGAGCAGTTCTTC. It yields the protein CASSSSGRIDEQFF.

The chain links TRBV6-4 to TRBJ2-1; perhaps TRBD2 as D (5 bases). The CDR3 consists of 15 residues. Deletions cut 2 bases from V and 5 bases from J, with 13 bases between. Germline assignment: CDR1 MRHNA and CDR2 SNTAGT. The CDR3 sequence: CASSDEASSHNEQFF. DNA for the CDR3: TGTGCCAGCAGTGACGAGGCTAGCAGTCACAATGAGCAGTTCTTC.

The count of this clone is one. The genes are TRBV11-2 and TRBJ2-7, with D possibly being TRBD2 (5 bases). The CDR3 runs 11 residues. CDR1 is SGHAT, CDR2 FQNNGV, per germline. Trimming removed 4 bases from V and 7 bases from J, with 8 bases in between. CDR3 residues: CASSSSIEQYV. CDR3 nucleotides: TGTGCCAGCAGCTCTAGCATTGAGCAGTACGTC.

This chain joins TRBV5-6 and TRBJ1-5; possibly TRBD1 for D (5 bases). Looked up from germline, CDR1 is SGHDT and CDR2 is YYEEEE. This CDR3 contains 15 residues. The V end was cut by 2 bases, the J end by 6 bases, with 15 bases between. CDR3 in DNA: TGTGCCAGCAGCTTAAGACAGCTAAAAAGTCAGCCCCAGCATTTT. Its protein product is CASSLRQLKSQPQHF. The full variable domain, its missing parts supplied by reference TRBV5-6 and TRBJ1-5, is DAGVTQSPTHLIKTRGQQVTLRCSPKSGHDTVSWYQQALGQGPQFIFQYYEEEERQRGNFPDRFSGHQFPNYSSELNVNALLLGDSALYLCASSLRQLKSQPQHFGDGTRLSIL.

The genes are TRBV2 and TRBJ2-2, with TRBD1 matching 9 bases. V lost 6 bases and J lost 3; bases outside the gene matches: 5. The CDR3 is 15 amino acids. CDR1 and CDR2 from the germline V gene are SNHLY and FYNNEI. CDR3 in amino acids: CASRDGTGHTGELFF. CDR3 in DNA: TGTGCCAGCAGGGACGGGACAGGGCACACCGGGGAGCTGTTTTTT.

The V call is TRBV5-1, the J call TRBJ2-1, with 7 bases fitting TRBD2. In germline, CDR1 is SGHRS, CDR2 YFSETQ. V trimming: 4 bases; J trimming: 7 bases; junction bases outside the gene matches: 11. The CDR3 loop spans 15 amino acids. The CDR3, as DNA: TGCGCCAGCAGCCCGGTCCGGGGAGGGAGGAATGAGCAGTTCTTC. Amino acids: CASSPVRGGRNEQFF.

The rearrangement joins TRBV19 to TRBJ2-7; a weak D match, TRBD1 (5 bases). Trimming took 3 bases from V and 2 from J, leaving 14 bases between them. The CDR3 runs 15 residues. In germline, CDR1 is LNHDA, CDR2 SQIVND (reference sequence). DNA of the CDR3: TGTGCCAGTAGTATTGGGGTACTGGGGCCCTACGAGCAGTACTTC. The encoded protein is CASSIGVLGPYEQYF.

The chain couples TRBV30 to TRBJ1-1; a possible D gene is TRBD1 (5 bases). The CDR3 loop spans 12 amino acids. CDR1 and CDR2 (germline): GTSNPN, SVGIG (reference sequence). Between the trimmed V and J ends, which lost 4 bases and 8 bases, there was a span of 14 bases. The CDR3 region is CAWNRVRGEAFF. CDR3 bases: TGTGCCTGGAATCGTGTACGGGGGGAAGCTTTCTTT.

The chain has TRBV7-9 and TRBJ2-3; 7 bases line up with TRBD1. The CDR3 sequence is 15 residues long. Germline loops: CDR1 SEHNR, CDR2 FQNEAQ (reference sequence). V shed 5 bases, J shed 3 bases, and the junction held 8 bases outside the gene matches. The CDR3 nucleotides read TGTGCCAGCAGCGATTTGACAGGGTGGACAGATACGCAGTATTTT. It is translated as CASSDLTGWTDTQYF.

The rearrangement links TRBV27 to TRBJ1-2; TRBD1 might be the D (6 bases). CDR1 and CDR2 (germline): MNHEY, SMNVEV (reference sequence). V was trimmed by 3 bases and J by 6 bases, leaving 11 bases between them. There are 13 residues in the CDR3. The DNA for the CDR3 is TGTGCCAGCAGTTTTAAAACAGGGCATGGCTACACCTTC. It yields the protein CASSFKTGHGYTF.

This chain uses TRBV5-1 with TRBJ2-1; D not resolved. This CDR3 has 15 residues. Germline CDR1 and CDR2: SGHRS and YFSETQ. V shed 4 bases and J shed 5 bases, with 16 bases lying between them. The CDR3 bases are TGCGCCAGCAGCCCCCAGGCCCTTCCGCACAATGAGCAGTTCTTC. This encodes CASSPQALPHNEQFF.